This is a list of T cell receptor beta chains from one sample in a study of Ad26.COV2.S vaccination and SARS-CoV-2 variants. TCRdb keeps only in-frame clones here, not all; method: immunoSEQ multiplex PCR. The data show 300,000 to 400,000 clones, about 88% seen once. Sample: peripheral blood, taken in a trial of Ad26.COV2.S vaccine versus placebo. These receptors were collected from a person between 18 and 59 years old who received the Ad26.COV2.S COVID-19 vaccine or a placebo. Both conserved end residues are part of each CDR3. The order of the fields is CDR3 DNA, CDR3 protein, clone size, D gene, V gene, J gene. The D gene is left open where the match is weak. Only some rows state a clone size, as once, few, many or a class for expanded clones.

CDR3nt: TGTGCCAGCAGCCTGTCTCGGGCTGCGAATGAAAAACTGTTTTTT; CDR3aa: CASSLSRAANEKLFF; abundance: .; d_gene: .; v_gene: TRBV7-3; j_gene: TRBJ1-4
CDR3nt: TGTGCCAGCAGCCTGGGCCCGGGACAGGGAGGTTCACCCCTCCACTTT; CDR3aa: CASSLGPGQGGSPLHF; abundance: .; d_gene: TRBD1; v_gene: TRBV4-2; j_gene: TRBJ1-6
CDR3nt: TGTGCCAGCAGCTTGGGATCCCGGGTTCACCTCTACGAGCAGTACTTC; CDR3aa: CASSLGSRVHLYEQYF; abundance: .; d_gene: .; v_gene: TRBV5-5; j_gene: TRBJ2-7
CDR3nt: TGTGCCAGCAGGGCGCAGGGCGAACAGCCCCAGCATTTT; CDR3aa: CASRAQGEQPQHF; abundance: .; d_gene: .; v_gene: TRBV28; j_gene: TRBJ1-5
CDR3nt: TGTGCCAGCAGCCCGACTAGCGGGAGCTTCGAGCAGTACTTC; CDR3aa: CASSPTSGSFEQYF; abundance: .; d_gene: TRBD2; v_gene: TRBV7-2; j_gene: TRBJ2-7
CDR3nt: TGTGCCAGCAGCTTGGGACTAGCGGAAGGTGAGCAGTTCTTC; CDR3aa: CASSLGLAEGEQFF; abundance: .; d_gene: TRBD2; v_gene: TRBV5-6; j_gene: TRBJ2-1
CDR3nt: TGTGCCAGTAGTATAGGGAGGGACCCGAGGCATGAGCAGTTCTTC; CDR3aa: CASSIGRDPRHEQFF; abundance: .; d_gene: .; v_gene: TRBV19; j_gene: TRBJ2-1
CDR3nt: TGTGCCAGCAGCCTCCTCCAGGGGATTGATCAGCCCCAGCATTTT; CDR3aa: CASSLLQGIDQPQHF; abundance: .; d_gene: .; v_gene: TRBV6-2/TRBV6-3; j_gene: TRBJ1-5
CDR3nt: TGTGCCAGCACCCTCATAACCGGGACAGGGGAATTTAGTTTTGAAAAACTGTTTTTT; CDR3aa: CASTLITGTGEFSFEKLFF; abundance: .; d_gene: TRBD1; v_gene: TRBV27; j_gene: TRBJ1-4
CDR3nt: TGCGCCAGCAGCGGGGGACAGAGAAACACTGAAGCTTTCTTT; CDR3aa: CASSGGQRNTEAFF; abundance: .; d_gene: TRBD1; v_gene: TRBV5-1; j_gene: TRBJ1-1
CDR3nt: TGTGCCCGCAGCGCCGAGGGGGGACAGGGGGCCACTCTCTTTTCCTACGAGCAGTACTTC; CDR3aa: CARSAEGGQGATLFSYEQYF; abundance: .; d_gene: TRBD1; v_gene: TRBV9; j_gene: TRBJ2-7
CDR3nt: TGTGCCAGCTCACCGGGACAGAATCAGCCCCAGCATTTT; CDR3aa: CASSPGQNQPQHF; abundance: .; d_gene: TRBD1; v_gene: TRBV18; j_gene: TRBJ1-5
CDR3nt: TGTGCCAGCAGTGATTGGGGGACAGGGGATGAAAAACTGTTTTTT; CDR3aa: CASSDWGTGDEKLFF; abundance: .; d_gene: TRBD1; v_gene: TRBV6-1; j_gene: TRBJ1-4
CDR3nt: TGCGCCAGCAGCTTACGGACAGGGAGTGGTGAAAAACTGTTTTTT; CDR3aa: CASSLRTGSGEKLFF; abundance: once; d_gene: TRBD1; v_gene: TRBV4-1; j_gene: TRBJ1-4
CDR3nt: TGTGCCAGTAGTATCCCCCGGGTCTACGAGCAGTACTTC; CDR3aa: CASSIPRVYEQYF; abundance: .; d_gene: .; v_gene: TRBV19; j_gene: TRBJ2-7
CDR3nt: TGTGCCAGCCACGGGACAGGGGGCCCGGGACCCTACGAGCAGTACTTC; CDR3aa: CASHGTGGPGPYEQYF; abundance: .; d_gene: TRBD1; v_gene: TRBV27; j_gene: TRBJ2-7
CDR3nt: TGTGCCAGCAGCTTAAGACTAGTCACAGATACGCAGTATTTT; CDR3aa: CASSLRLVTDTQYF; abundance: .; d_gene: .; v_gene: TRBV5-4; j_gene: TRBJ2-3
CDR3nt: TGTGCCAGCAGTTACTCTCCGTCCTACGAGCAGTACTTC; CDR3aa: CASSYSPSYEQYF; abundance: .; d_gene: .; v_gene: TRBV6-2/TRBV6-3; j_gene: TRBJ2-7
CDR3nt: TGTGCCAGCAGCTTAGGTTGGACTAGCGGGTTCTCCTACGAGCAGTACTTC; CDR3aa: CASSLGWTSGFSYEQYF; abundance: .; d_gene: TRBD2; v_gene: TRBV11-2; j_gene: TRBJ2-7
CDR3nt: TGTGCCAGCAGGGATAGCGGGGCCACCTACGAGCAGTACTTC; CDR3aa: CASRDSGATYEQYF; abundance: once; d_gene: TRBD2; v_gene: TRBV6-5; j_gene: TRBJ2-7
CDR3nt: TGTGCCTCGTCCGGGACTAGCGGGAGAGGCGAGCAGTACTTC; CDR3aa: CASSGTSGRGEQYF; abundance: .; d_gene: TRBD2; v_gene: TRBV28; j_gene: TRBJ2-7